A selection of T cell receptor beta chains follows, all from one sample in a study of cytomegalovirus exposure and HLA in healthy donors. Profiling relied on immunoSEQ multiplex PCR, and the TCRdb table lists in-frame clones only, not all of them. The sample records 140,000 or so clones, 70% to 85% being singletons. The sequencing sample was made of PBMCs. The receptors were gathered from a male donor in good health and CMV-seronegative. The CDR3 runs from the conserved cysteine through the conserved F or W. The order of the fields is CDR3 DNA, CDR3 protein, clone size, D gene, V gene, J gene. The D gene is left open where the match is weak. The size of a clone is reported for some rows only, either as once, few or many, or as a class for expanded clones.

cdr3_nt: TGTGCCAGCAGCTTGTCCGGGACAGGGACGGGAGAAGAGCAGTACTTC; cdr3_aa: CASSLSGTGTGEEQYF; clone_size: .; d_call: TRBD1; v_call: TRBV7-9; j_call: TRBJ2-5
cdr3_nt: TGTGCCAGCAGCTTAGGTGGGAGAGGAAACACCATATATTTT; cdr3_aa: CASSLGGRGNTIYF; clone_size: .; d_call: .; v_call: TRBV7-2; j_call: TRBJ1-3
cdr3_nt: TGTGCCAGCAGCCAAGATAAAGGAGCGCGGTTCAATCAGCCCCAGCATTTT; cdr3_aa: CASSQDKGARFNQPQHF; clone_size: .; d_call: .; v_call: TRBV4-2; j_call: TRBJ1-5
cdr3_nt: TGTGCCAGCAGCTTGGAAGGGGGGGATTACGAGCAGTACTTC; cdr3_aa: CASSLEGGDYEQYF; clone_size: .; d_call: .; v_call: TRBV5-4; j_call: TRBJ2-7
cdr3_nt: TGTGCCAGCACCTCTCCCGAGGCACCCTATGGCTACACCTTC; cdr3_aa: CASTSPEAPYGYTF; clone_size: .; d_call: .; v_call: TRBV5-4; j_call: TRBJ1-2
cdr3_nt: TGCGCCAGCAGCCAAGATTGGACTAGCGGGTATTACGAGCAGTACTTC; cdr3_aa: CASSQDWTSGYYEQYF; clone_size: .; d_call: TRBD2; v_call: TRBV4-3; j_call: TRBJ2-7
cdr3_nt: TGTGCCAGCAGTGAACCCCTGAGTTATCAGCCCCAGCATTTT; cdr3_aa: CASSEPLSYQPQHF; clone_size: .; d_call: .; v_call: TRBV2; j_call: TRBJ1-5
cdr3_nt: TGCAGCGTCGACAGAGTGAACACTGAAGCTTTCTTT; cdr3_aa: CSVDRVNTEAFF; clone_size: .; d_call: .; v_call: TRBV29-1; j_call: TRBJ1-1
cdr3_nt: TGTGCCAGCAGTGAAGACGGGTATAATTCACCCCTCCACTTT; cdr3_aa: CASSEDGYNSPLHF; clone_size: .; d_call: .; v_call: TRBV2; j_call: TRBJ1-6
cdr3_nt: TGTGCCATGTCAGAGGGACAGGGCTACGAGCAGTACTTC; cdr3_aa: CAMSEGQGYEQYF; clone_size: .; d_call: TRBD1; v_call: TRBV28; j_call: TRBJ2-7
cdr3_nt: TGTGCCAGCAGCTTGACAGAAGGCTCCTACAATGAGCAGTTCTTC; cdr3_aa: CASSLTEGSYNEQFF; clone_size: .; d_call: .; v_call: TRBV5-6; j_call: TRBJ2-1
cdr3_nt: TGTGCCAGCCGCGCCCAAGACGGGTTAGCTGAAGCTTTCTTT; cdr3_aa: CASRAQDGLAEAFF; clone_size: .; d_call: .; v_call: TRBV19; j_call: TRBJ1-1
cdr3_nt: TGTGCCAGCAGTCGGGACATGGGAAACACCATATATTTT; cdr3_aa: CASSRDMGNTIYF; clone_size: .; d_call: .; v_call: TRBV7-9; j_call: TRBJ1-3
cdr3_nt: TGCGCCAGCAGTCCCAGACAGGACCAAGAGACCCAGTACTTC; cdr3_aa: CASSPRQDQETQYF; clone_size: .; d_call: .; v_call: TRBV5-1; j_call: TRBJ2-5
cdr3_nt: TGTGCCACCAGCGGTGGACAGGGTCCCTACGAGCAGTACTTC; cdr3_aa: CATSGGQGPYEQYF; clone_size: .; d_call: TRBD1; v_call: TRBV15; j_call: TRBJ2-7
cdr3_nt: TGTGCCAGCAGCTTCCCGGGCGGGCGCTACACCTTC; cdr3_aa: CASSFPGGRYTF; clone_size: few; d_call: .; v_call: TRBV5-4; j_call: TRBJ1-2
cdr3_nt: TGTGCTAGTGGTTTGTTTCAGGGAACCATGCGCTTCGAGCAGTACTTC; cdr3_aa: CASGLFQGTMRFEQYF; clone_size: .; d_call: .; v_call: TRBV12-5; j_call: TRBJ2-7
cdr3_nt: TGTGCCAGCAGCTGGAAGACAGGACGTTTTTTAGTTGAAGGCTACACCTTC; cdr3_aa: CASSWKTGRFLVEGYTF; clone_size: .; d_call: .; v_call: TRBV7-9; j_call: TRBJ1-2
cdr3_nt: TGTGCCAGCAGTCCCACCGGGACTAGCGGGCGTTCTACAGATACGCAGTATTTT; cdr3_aa: CASSPTGTSGRSTDTQYF; clone_size: .; d_call: TRBD2; v_call: TRBV27; j_call: TRBJ2-3
cdr3_nt: TGCAGCAGAACTAGCGGCCTTACGCAGTATTTT; cdr3_aa: CSRTSGLTQYF; clone_size: .; d_call: TRBD2; v_call: TRBV20-1; j_call: TRBJ2-3
cdr3_nt: TGCGCCAGCAGCTTGACCCAGGGAAAAATTTCACCCCTCCACTTT; cdr3_aa: CASSLTQGKISPLHF; clone_size: .; d_call: .; v_call: TRBV5-1; j_call: TRBJ1-6
cdr3_nt: TGCGCCAGCAGCTTGGGGACAGGGAATTACAATGAGCAGTTCTTC; cdr3_aa: CASSLGTGNYNEQFF; clone_size: .; d_call: TRBD1; v_call: TRBV5-1; j_call: TRBJ2-1
cdr3_nt: TGTGCCAGCAGCCCCGGGACAGGGGGCGAGCAGTACTTC; cdr3_aa: CASSPGTGGEQYF; clone_size: .; d_call: TRBD1; v_call: TRBV13; j_call: TRBJ2-7
cdr3_nt: TGTGCCAGCAGTTACTCGGCAGGGGCAGGCACTGAAGCTTTCTTT; cdr3_aa: CASSYSAGAGTEAFF; clone_size: .; d_call: .; v_call: TRBV6-5; j_call: TRBJ1-1
cdr3_nt: TGCGCCAGCAGCTTTGCCAGGGGGAACACTGAAGCTTTCTTT; cdr3_aa: CASSFARGNTEAFF; clone_size: .; d_call: .; v_call: TRBV5-1; j_call: TRBJ1-1
cdr3_nt: TGTGCCAGCAGTTCCCTCCTCTGGACAGCCCCAGGTGAGCAGTTCTTC; cdr3_aa: CASSSLLWTAPGEQFF; clone_size: .; d_call: .; v_call: TRBV28; j_call: TRBJ2-1
cdr3_nt: TGCGCCAGCAGCCAAGGTAGGGGAAATCAGCCCCAGCATTTT; cdr3_aa: CASSQGRGNQPQHF; clone_size: once; d_call: .; v_call: TRBV4-1; j_call: TRBJ1-5
cdr3_nt: TGTGCCAGCAGTGACCTTTCTGGGCCCGGGGCCAACGTCCTGACTTTC; cdr3_aa: CASSDLSGPGANVLTF; clone_size: .; d_call: .; v_call: TRBV2; j_call: TRBJ2-6
cdr3_nt: TGTGCCACCATGACAGACACCTACGAGCAGTACTTC; cdr3_aa: CATMTDTYEQYF; clone_size: .; d_call: .; v_call: TRBV7-8; j_call: TRBJ2-7
cdr3_nt: TGTGCCAGCCGGACAGAAGAGAACACTGAAGCTTTCTTT; cdr3_aa: CASRTEENTEAFF; clone_size: .; d_call: .; v_call: TRBV19; j_call: TRBJ1-1
cdr3_nt: TGTGCCAGCAGTTTAACTTTCCCGGCAACTAATGAAAAACTGTTTTTT; cdr3_aa: CASSLTFPATNEKLFF; clone_size: .; d_call: .; v_call: TRBV6-5; j_call: TRBJ1-4
cdr3_nt: TGTGCCAGCAGCCAGGACGGGACCTACGAGCAGTACTTC; cdr3_aa: CASSQDGTYEQYF; clone_size: .; d_call: .; v_call: TRBV7-3; j_call: TRBJ2-7
cdr3_nt: TGTTCCAGCAGCTTACCCCCCGGGACACAATATGGAAACACCATATATTTT; cdr3_aa: CSSSLPPGTQYGNTIYF; clone_size: .; d_call: .; v_call: TRBV7-9; j_call: TRBJ1-3
cdr3_nt: TGTGCCAGCAGCACAAGGGGGAGCACAGATACGCAGTATTTT; cdr3_aa: CASSTRGSTDTQYF; clone_size: .; d_call: .; v_call: TRBV13; j_call: TRBJ2-3
cdr3_nt: TGTGCCAGCAGCCAAGCAGGGATGAACACTGAAGCTTTCTTT; cdr3_aa: CASSQAGMNTEAFF; clone_size: .; d_call: .; v_call: TRBV14; j_call: TRBJ1-1
cdr3_nt: TGTGCCAGCTCAGAACAGGGGGGGAGCTACGAGCAGTACTTC; cdr3_aa: CASSEQGGSYEQYF; clone_size: .; d_call: .; v_call: TRBV18; j_call: TRBJ2-7
cdr3_nt: TGCGCCAGCAGCCAAGTAGTAGCGGGGGGTTCGAACACCGGGGAGCTGTTTTTT; cdr3_aa: CASSQVVAGGSNTGELFF; clone_size: .; d_call: TRBD2; v_call: TRBV4-1; j_call: TRBJ2-2
cdr3_nt: TGTGCCAGCAGCTTAGGAGGGGAGGGATCCTCTGGGGCCAACGTCCTGACTTTC; cdr3_aa: CASSLGGEGSSGANVLTF; clone_size: .; d_call: TRBD2; v_call: TRBV11-3; j_call: TRBJ2-6
cdr3_nt: TGTGCCAGCAGCCTATATCCCCCGGGACAGGGTCCTGAAAAACTGTTTTTT; cdr3_aa: CASSLYPPGQGPEKLFF; clone_size: .; d_call: TRBD1; v_call: TRBV7-8; j_call: TRBJ1-4
cdr3_nt: TGTGCCAGCACCGACCCCCGGGGGGAGACGGATACGCAGTATTTT; cdr3_aa: CASTDPRGETDTQYF; clone_size: .; d_call: TRBD2; v_call: TRBV28; j_call: TRBJ2-3
cdr3_nt: TGTGCCAGCAGCCTCACGGGCTCTGGGGCCAACGTCCTGACTTTC; cdr3_aa: CASSLTGSGANVLTF; clone_size: .; d_call: .; v_call: TRBV7-3; j_call: TRBJ2-6
cdr3_nt: TGTGCCAGCAGTTTTCTAAAAGGGGGCACCTACGAGCAGTACTTC; cdr3_aa: CASSFLKGGTYEQYF; clone_size: .; d_call: TRBD1; v_call: TRBV28; j_call: TRBJ2-7
cdr3_nt: TGTGCCAGCAAATATAAAGCGCGGCAGGGTGATGAGCAGTACTTC; cdr3_aa: CASKYKARQGDEQYF; clone_size: .; d_call: .; v_call: TRBV2; j_call: TRBJ2-7
cdr3_nt: TGTGCCAGCAGCTTTGGAGGGTCTAGCACAGATACGCAGTATTTT; cdr3_aa: CASSFGGSSTDTQYF; clone_size: .; d_call: .; v_call: TRBV11-3; j_call: TRBJ2-3
cdr3_nt: TGTGCCAGCAGTTTATCCGGGACAGGGACTACTCCCCGCACAGATACGCAGTATTTT; cdr3_aa: CASSLSGTGTTPRTDTQYF; clone_size: .; d_call: TRBD1; v_call: TRBV28; j_call: TRBJ2-3
cdr3_nt: TGTGCCAGCAGTGAAGCTCTTCAGGGAGGGTACACTGAAGCTTTCTTT; cdr3_aa: CASSEALQGGYTEAFF; clone_size: .; d_call: .; v_call: TRBV2; j_call: TRBJ1-1
cdr3_nt: TGTGCCAGCAGTGAAGAACGACTAGCGGCCTACAATGAGCAGTTCTTC; cdr3_aa: CASSEERLAAYNEQFF; clone_size: .; d_call: TRBD2; v_call: TRBV6-1; j_call: TRBJ2-1
cdr3_nt: TGTGCCAGCAGCTTAGGTGGCCAAACCTACGAGCAGTACTTC; cdr3_aa: CASSLGGQTYEQYF; clone_size: .; d_call: .; v_call: TRBV7-2; j_call: TRBJ2-7
cdr3_nt: TGTGCCAGCAGTCCATCTTCTAGCGGGAGGGCCTACGAGCAGTACTTC; cdr3_aa: CASSPSSSGRAYEQYF; clone_size: .; d_call: TRBD2; v_call: TRBV28; j_call: TRBJ2-7
cdr3_nt: TGTGCCAGCAGCTGGGGGGGGCAAACCTACGAGCAGTACTTC; cdr3_aa: CASSWGGQTYEQYF; clone_size: once; d_call: .; v_call: TRBV5-6; j_call: TRBJ2-7